A single sample is the source of the 18 T cell receptor beta chains below, sequenced in a study of T cell responses to AZD1222 COVID-19 vaccine. Assay: immunoSEQ multiplex PCR; the TCRdb copy retains only in-frame clones and omits some. The sample contains about 180,000 clones, around 94% of which appear only once. The input for sequencing was peripheral blood, taken 28 days after the second AZD1222 dose. These receptors were taken from an adult who received the AZD1222 COVID-19 vaccine.

The chain carries TRBV5-6 and TRBJ2-7; D ambiguous. This CDR3 region has 14 residues. V shed 2 bases and J shed 7 bases, with 16 bases lying between them. Germline loops: CDR1 SGHDT, CDR2 YYEEEE. CDR3 bases: TGTGCCAGCAGCTTACCCGGGCCAGGTAGGGAGCAGTACTTC. It is translated as CASSLPGPGREQYF.

The J gene is TRBJ2-1, the V gene TRBV5-8; 10 bases line up with TRBD2. V shed 2 bases, J shed 8 bases, and the junction held 7 bases outside the gene matches. The germline V gene has CDR1 SGHTS and CDR2 YDEGEE. The CDR3 has 15 amino acids. Here the CDR3 DNA reads TGTGCCAGCAGCTTCCTGCGGACTAGCGGCCATGAGCAGTTCTTC. This sequence encodes CASSFLRTSGHEQFF. Full variable domain (outside the CDR3, taken from reference TRBV5-8 and TRBJ2-1): EAGVTQSPTHLIKTRGQQATLRCSPISGHTSVYWYQQALGLGLQFLLWYDEGEERNRGNFPPRFSGRQFPNYSSELNVNALELEDSALYLCASSFLRTSGHEQFFGPGTRLTVL.

V usage is TRBV28 and J usage is TRBJ1-2; D uncertain. Germline V CDR1 and CDR2: MDHEN, SYDVKM. The CDR3 spans 13 residues. V lost 7 bases to trimming and J lost 1 base, with 10 bases between them. The CDR3 DNA reads TGTGCCAGCAATCCGACCGATAACTATGGCTACACCTTC. Protein product: CASNPTDNYGYTF.

The chain combines TRBV27 with TRBJ1-5; D is possibly TRBD1 (5 bases). V lost 2 bases, J lost 4 bases, and 15 bases lay in between. Germline V gene data show CDR1 as MNHEY and CDR2 as SMNVEV (reference sequence). The CDR3 runs 16 residues. The CDR3 loop is CASSLQGMGINQPQHF. The CDR3 bases are TGTGCCAGCAGTTTACAGGGAATGGGGATTAATCAGCCCCAGCATTTT.

V and J are TRBV5-1 and TRBJ1-3; D ambiguous. With 4 bases removed from V and 4 bases from J, the gap between germline ends came to 15 bases. The length of the CDR3 is 15 residues. CDR1 is SGHRS and CDR2 is YFSETQ in the germline V gene. The CDR3 region is CASSREGAYGNTIYF. DNA for the CDR3: TGCGCCAGCAGCCGGGAGGGTGCATACGGAAACACCATATATTTT. Combining the CDR3 with reference TRBV5-1 and TRBJ1-3 gives the whole variable domain KAGVTQTPRYLIKTRGQQVTLSCSPISGHRSVSWYQQTPGQGLQFLFEYFSETQRNKGNFPGRFSGRQFSNSRSEMNVSTLELGDSALYLCASSREGAYGNTIYFGEGSWLTVV.

This chain uses TRBV6-2 or TRBV6-3 with TRBJ2-3; D call uncertain. Germline assignment: CDR1 MNHEY and CDR2 SVGEGT. This CDR3 spans 13 amino acids. V was clipped by 0 bases and J by 4 bases, with 5 bases between them. This CDR3 is CASSYSNPDTQYF. CDR3 bases: TGTGCCAGCAGTTACTCGAACCCAGATACGCAGTATTTT.

V and J are TRBV28 and TRBJ1-4; D unclear. CDR3 length: 15 residues. Trimming cost V 6 bases and J 2 bases, with 13 bases left between them. The germline CDR1 and CDR2 sequences are MDHEN and SYDVKM. CDR3 sequence (DNA): TGTGCCAGCAGCCATGGGGTTACGACTAATGAAAAACTGTTTTTT. It translates to CASSHGVTTNEKLFF.

The genes are TRBV29-1 and TRBJ1-1; 9 bases line up with TRBD1. This CDR3 is built from 13 residues. The V gene end was trimmed by 3 bases and the J gene end by 1 base; junction bases not matched to a gene: 0. Germline CDR1 and CDR2: SQVTM and ANQGSEA. The CDR3 DNA is TGCAGCGTTGAGACAGGGGGGAACACTGAAGCTTTCTTT. This translates into CSVETGGNTEAFF.

The rearrangement uses TRBV2 and TRBJ1-2; D call uncertain. The germline V gene has CDR1 SNHLY and CDR2 FYNNEI. Trimming removed 7 bases from V and 4 bases from J, with 19 bases in between. The CDR3 sequence is 15 residues long. The CDR3 region is CASKTGLWGGYGYTF. In DNA, the CDR3 is TGTGCCAGCAAAACGGGATTGTGGGGTGGCTATGGCTACACCTTC.

In nucleotides, the CDR3 is TGTGCCAGCAGCCCTTGGACGGTTTACAATGAGCAGTTCTTC. Its translation is CASSPWTVYNEQFF. The rearrangement uses TRBV7-6 and TRBJ2-1, with D hard to call. V gave up 5 bases and J gave up 4 bases, with 12 bases separating them. Germline V lookup: CDR1 SGHVS, CDR2 FNYEAQ. CDR3 length equals 14 residues.

The chain combines TRBV13 with TRBJ2-6, with 8 bases identical to TRBD1. There are 18 residues in the CDR3. With V trimmed by 5 bases and J by 0 bases, 9 bases remained unmatched. The germline gives CDR1 PRHDT, CDR2 FYEKMQ (reference sequence). CDR3 in amino acids: CASSPRTGTGSGANVLTF. The CDR3, as DNA: TGTGCCAGCAGCCCTCGGACAGGGACCGGCTCTGGGGCCAACGTCCTGACTTTC.

The rearrangement joins TRBV7-6 to TRBJ1-6; tentative D call: TRBD1 (5 bases). The CDR3 is 14 amino acids. Trimming left V 4 bases short and J 9 bases short, with 13 bases between. Looked up from germline, CDR1 is SGHVS and CDR2 is FNYEAQ. CDR3 coding DNA: TGTGCCAGCAGCTCGACCCAAGGGGCTTCACCCCTCCACTTT. Encoded protein: CASSSTQGASPLHF.

The chain couples TRBV6-2 or TRBV6-3 to TRBJ1-5; D is perhaps TRBD1 (5 bases). CDR3 length: 14 residues. Germline V gives CDR1 MNHEY, CDR2 SVGEGT. Trimming took off 2 bases at V and 6 bases at J, with 11 bases between the two ends. CDR3 DNA: TGTGCCAGCAGTTACGTGGGGGGGATTCAGCCCCAGCATTTT. Translated, it gives CASSYVGGIQPQHF.

The chain recombines TRBV6-5 with TRBJ2-5; D possibly corresponds to TRBD1 (6 bases). Looked up from germline, CDR1 is MNHEY and CDR2 is SVGAGI. The CDR3 spans 12 residues. V was shortened by 5 bases and J by 5 bases, with 9 bases between the two germline ends. The CDR3 loop is CASSPQGETQYF. The CDR3 DNA is TGTGCCAGCAGTCCCCAGGGGGAGACCCAGTACTTC.

The chain carries TRBV6-2 or TRBV6-3 and TRBJ2-7, with D perhaps matching TRBD1 or TRBD2 (5 bases each). Germline V gives CDR1 MNHEY, CDR2 SVGEGT. Trimming took 2 bases from V and 0 from J, leaving 8 bases between them. There are 14 residues in the CDR3. The chain's CDR3 is CASSYPGPSYEQYF. CDR3 DNA: TGTGCCAGCAGTTACCCGGGGCCCTCCTACGAGCAGTACTTC.

V is TRBV15 and J is TRBJ1-1; D gene unclear. The V gene lost 1 base and the J gene lost 4 bases, with 7 bases spanning the gap. Germline lookup yields CDR1 LNHNV and CDR2 YYDKDF (reference sequence). The CDR3 is made up of 13 amino acids. The CDR3 coding sequence is TGTGCCACCAGCAGAGTGTACACCACTGAAGCTTTCTTT. This sequence encodes CATSRVYTTEAFF. Using reference TRBV15 and TRBJ1-1 for the parts outside the CDR3, the full variable domain is DAMVIQNPRYQVTQFGKPVTLSCSQTLNHNVMYWYQQKSSQAPKLLFHYYDKDFNNEADTPDNFQSRRPNTSFCFLDIRSPGLGDTAMYLCATSRVYTTEAFFGQGTRLTVV.

CDR3 sequence (DNA): TGTGCCAGCAGTGGGAGTCGAACTAATGAAAAACTGTTTTTT. Its translation: CASSGSRTNEKLFF. The chain employs TRBV2 and TRBJ1-4; no clear D. The CDR3 sequence is 14 residues long. Germline V CDR1 and CDR2: SNHLY, FYNNEI. The V and J ends lost 4 bases and 1 base respectively, with 7 bases between them.

V gene TRBV5-4 combines with J gene TRBJ2-2, with 8 positions matching TRBD2. After removal of 0 bases from V and 6 bases from J, the junction contained 4 bases not matched to a gene. Germline-derived CDR1 and CDR2 are SGHNT and YYREEE (reference sequence). The CDR3 is 15 amino acids. The CDR3 region is CASSLEREFAGELFF. In nucleotides, the CDR3 is TGTGCCAGCAGCTTGGAGCGGGAGTTCGCCGGGGAGCTGTTTTTT.